The rows below give T cell receptor beta chains drawn from one sample of a study of blood T cell repertoires in COVID-19. TCRdb's copy holds only in-frame clones and misses some; the assay was immunoSEQ multiplex PCR. Of roughly 95,000 clones listed, approximately 80% were seen once; the top ten hold 24%. Sample: peripheral blood. These receptors were taken from a human donor in a cohort sampled during active COVID-19. CDR3s include the opening cysteine and the closing phenylalanine or tryptophan. A D gene is named only where the DNA matches it firmly. Size tells how often a clone was seen (once, few, many) or the class of an expanded clone, and some rows leave it out.

j_call clone_size v_call d_call cdr3_aa cdr3_nt
TRBJ2-3 NA TRBV6-4 TRBD2 CASSRGGSLSTDTQYF TGTGCCAGCAGTCGGGGGGGATCTCTTAGCACAGATACGCAGTATTTT
TRBJ1-4 NA TRBV18 NA CASSLGQGKEEKLFF TGTGCCAGCTCACTTGGCCAGGGCAAGGAAGAAAAACTGTTTTTT
TRBJ2-5 NA TRBV15 TRBD1 CATSPRTGWYEETQYF TGTGCCACCAGCCCCCGGACAGGGTGGTATGAAGAGACCCAGTACTTC
TRBJ2-1 NA TRBV9 NA CASSVTQGTYNEQFF TGTGCCAGCAGCGTAACACAGGGAACCTACAATGAGCAGTTCTTC
TRBJ1-5 NA TRBV19 NA CASSIGWGGDNQPQHF TGTGCCAGTAGTATAGGCTGGGGCGGGGATAATCAGCCCCAGCATTTT
TRBJ2-5 NA TRBV5-1 TRBD2 CASSTGLAGGRQETQYF TGCGCCAGCAGCACAGGACTAGCGGGGGGGCGGCAGGAGACCCAGTACTTC
TRBJ1-2 NA TRBV5-6 NA CASSLSAIRGKGYTF TGTGCCAGCAGCTTGAGCGCCATCCGCGGAAAAGGCTACACCTTC
TRBJ2-7 NA TRBV12-3/TRBV12-4 NA CASSLVLSYEQYF TGTGCCAGCAGTTTAGTACTCTCCTACGAGCAGTACTTC
TRBJ1-5 NA TRBV2 NA CASSLGLKQPQHF TGTGCCAGCAGCCTGGGGCTAAAACAGCCCCAGCATTTT
TRBJ2-1 NA TRBV19 TRBD2 CASSISGGADEQFF TGTGCCAGTAGTATTTCCGGGGGGGCTGATGAGCAGTTCTTC
TRBJ2-1 NA TRBV7-2 TRBD2 CASSFGLAGGRPYNEQFF TGTGCCAGCAGCTTTGGTCTAGCGGGGGGGCGACCTTACAATGAGCAGTTCTTC
TRBJ1-2 NA TRBV28 NA CASRLGGRDHYGYTF TGTGCCAGCAGACTGGGCGGGAGGGACCACTATGGCTACACCTTC
TRBJ1-6 NA TRBV6-5 NA CASSSGTLGSPLHF TGTGCCAGCAGTTCCGGGACACTCGGTTCACCCCTCCACTTT
TRBJ1-5 NA TRBV28 NA CASSLSVPKLDQPQHF TGTGCCAGCAGTTTATCGGTCCCGAAACTCGATCAGCCCCAGCATTTT
TRBJ2-1 NA TRBV5-6 NA CASSRDTASEQFF TGTGCCAGCAGTCGGGACACGGCGTCAGAGCAGTTCTTC
TRBJ2-2 NA TRBV4-2 NA CASSQARNTGELFF TGTGCCAGCAGCCAAGCGAGAAACACCGGGGAGCTGTTTTTT
TRBJ2-7 NA TRBV19 NA CASSIQTGVDSEQYF TGTGCCAGTAGTATCCAGACAGGAGTCGATAGCGAGCAGTACTTC
TRBJ1-6 NA TRBV19 NA CASSMGQGGSPLHF TGTGCCAGTAGTATGGGGCAGGGAGGGTCACCCCTCCACTTT
TRBJ1-1 NA TRBV28 NA CATRYTEAFF TGTGCCACGAGGTACACTGAAGCTTTCTTT
TRBJ2-1 NA TRBV6-5 NA CASSSPGAYNEQFF TGTGCCAGCAGTTCCCCAGGGGCCTACAATGAGCAGTTCTTC
TRBJ1-4 NA TRBV9 TRBD1 CASSPGQFNEKLFF TGTGCCAGCAGCCCGGGACAGTTTAATGAAAAACTGTTTTTT
TRBJ1-3 NA TRBV3-1/TRBV3-2 NA CASSQERVTGNTIYF TGTGCCAGCAGCCAAGAGAGGGTTACTGGAAACACCATATATTTT
TRBJ2-7 few TRBV28 TRBD2 CASSIGLAGPYEQYF TGTGCCAGCAGTATTGGACTAGCGGGACCGTACGAGCAGTACTTC
TRBJ2-1 NA TRBV3-1/TRBV3-2 NA CASSHRGGYNEQFF TGTGCCAGCAGCCATAGGGGGGGTTACAATGAGCAGTTCTTC
TRBJ2-7 NA TRBV4-2 TRBD2 CASSQPGLAGDSYEQYF TGTGCCAGCAGCCAGCCCGGACTAGCGGGAGATTCCTACGAGCAGTACTTC
TRBJ2-1 NA TRBV15 TRBD1 CATSREGTGYNEQFF TGTGCCACCAGCAGAGAAGGGACAGGGTACAATGAGCAGTTCTTC
TRBJ2-7 NA TRBV12-3/TRBV12-4 NA CASSLAVYEQYF TGTGCCAGCAGTTTGGCGGTCTACGAGCAGTACTTC
TRBJ1-5 NA TRBV19 NA CASSIDHLIRTAQHF TGTGCCAGTAGTATAGATCACCTTATCCGGACAGCCCAGCATTTT
TRBJ1-4 few TRBV3-1/TRBV3-2 NA CASAMSATNEKLFF TGTGCCAGTGCGATGAGCGCAACTAATGAAAAACTGTTTTTT
TRBJ1-5 few TRBV6-5 NA CASRKTGISNQPQHF TGTGCCAGCAGGAAAACAGGGATAAGCAATCAGCCCCAGCATTTT
TRBJ1-6 NA TRBV6-4 NA CASSDDPGSNSPLHF TGTGCCAGCAGTGACGACCCGGGAAGCAATTCACCCCTCCACTTT
TRBJ1-2 NA TRBV6-5 TRBD1 CASSSGGGSNYGYTF TGTGCCAGCAGCTCAGGGGGAGGATCGAACTATGGCTACACCTTC
TRBJ1-3 NA TRBV28 NA CASLSAGGTGNTIYF TGTGCCAGCCTATCCGCGGGGGGAACTGGAAACACCATATATTTT
TRBJ1-1 NA TRBV28 NA CASSPHRAANEAFF TGTGCCAGCAGTCCTCACAGGGCGGCAAATGAAGCTTTCTTT
TRBJ2-2 NA TRBV9 NA CASGTPNTGELFF TGTGCCAGCGGGACACCGAACACCGGGGAGCTGTTTTTT
TRBJ2-2 NA TRBV6-5 NA CASSYRTGELFF TGTGCCAGCAGTTACCGCACCGGGGAGCTGTTTTTT
TRBJ1-2 once TRBV4-1 TRBD1 CASSLGTGNYGYTF TGCGCCAGCAGCCTAGGGACAGGGAACTATGGCTACACCTTC
TRBJ1-2 NA TRBV9 NA CASSVDGGWGRNYGYTF TGTGCCAGCAGCGTAGACGGTGGATGGGGCAGGAACTATGGCTACACCTTC
TRBJ1-2 NA TRBV6-6 NA CASSYVAGEGYTF TGTGCCAGCAGTTACGTAGCAGGGGAGGGCTACACCTTC
TRBJ2-2 NA TRBV24-1 NA CATSRAGLHTGELFF TGTGCCACCTCTAGGGCCGGACTCCACACCGGGGAGCTGTTTTTT
TRBJ2-5 NA TRBV5-1 NA CASRRTQETQYF TGCGCCAGCAGACGGACACAAGAGACCCAGTACTTC
TRBJ2-5 NA TRBV28 TRBD2 CAGRASGGTQETQYF TGTGCCGGAAGGGCTAGCGGGGGGACCCAAGAGACCCAGTACTTC
TRBJ1-1 NA TRBV5-6 NA CASSLRSGIDTEAFF TGTGCCAGCAGCTTGAGGTCAGGGATTGACACTGAAGCTTTCTTT